A single T cell receptor beta chain is shown here with its context. The V end was cut by 1 base, the J end by 5 bases, with 12 bases between. CDR3 length equals 15 residues. Germline values: CDR1 SGHVS, CDR2 FNYEAQ. These data are taken from a study of tumor-infiltrating lymphocytes in oesophageal squamous cell carcinoma. TCRdb re-derived calls from the PCR reads in MiXCR, one entry per CDR3 protein. Of fewer than 20,000 distinct CDR3 sequences in the sample, roughly 54% were seen once. The receptor's source is a female donor with esophageal squamous cell carcinoma. The material sequenced was esophageal tumor tissue. The chain uses TRBV7-6 and TRBJ2-1; tentatively, D is TRBD2 (6 bases). The CDR3 nucleotides are TGTGCCAGCAGCTTAGTCGGGACTTACGACAATGAGCAGTTCTTC. Protein sequence: CASSLVGTYDNEQFF.